Shown below are 4 T cell receptor beta chains from a single sample sequenced in a study of blood T cell repertoires in COVID-19 (dated by TCRdb to 2018 to 2021). Library preparation used the immunoSEQ multiplex PCR assay. TCRdb re-hosts the immuneACCESS table, in-frame sequences only. Its copies lack some clones; in the studies checked, an unresolved V gene accounts for under half of them, and the cause for the rest is not known. This sample lists some 150,000 clones; 85% to 90% were detected once. Together, the top ten hold about 1.6% of the sample. Sequenced input: peripheral blood. Receptor source: a woman aged 60-75 years with acute or convalescent COVID-19.

The count of this clone is one. CDR3 residues: CASRNGPIGYTF. The DNA of the CDR3 is TGTGCCAGCAGAAATGGCCCCATAGGCTACACCTTC. The V gene is TRBV28, the J gene TRBJ1-2; D is uncertain. The ends were cut back, 6 bases at V and 8 bases at J, with 13 bases in the middle. Germline V gene data show CDR1 as MDHEN and CDR2 as SYDVKM. The CDR3 totals 12 residues.

The gene calls are TRBV30 and TRBJ2-3; 8 nucleotides match TRBD2. After removal of 1 base from V and 4 bases from J, the junction contained 4 bases not matched to a gene. Germline CDR1 and CDR2: GTSNPN and SVGIG (reference sequence). There are 14 residues in the CDR3. CDR3 nucleotides: TGTGCCTGGAGTGGTCTAGCGGGCCCAGATACGCAGTATTTT. The encoded protein is CAWSGLAGPDTQYF.

As DNA, the CDR3 is TGTGCCAGTAGTACCCGGACAGGTAGTCAGCCCCAGCATTTT. It codes for CASSTRTGSQPQHF. This chain joins TRBV19 and TRBJ1-5; 7 positions match TRBD1. The junction had 6 bases not matched to a gene; V was cut back by 4 bases and J by 6 bases. Germline-derived CDR1 and CDR2 are LNHDA and SQIVND (reference sequence). This CDR3 has 14 residues. Full variable domain (outside the CDR3, taken from reference TRBV19 and TRBJ1-5): DGGITQSPKYLFRKEGQNVTLSCEQNLNHDAMYWYRQDPGQGLRLIYYSQIVNDFQKGDIAEGYSVSREKKESFPLTVTSAQKNPTAFYLCASSTRTGSQPQHFGDGTRLSIL.

The chain joins TRBV4-1 to TRBJ2-5; D perhaps matches TRBD2 (6 bases). There are 16 residues in the CDR3. Trimming removed 4 bases at V and 1 base at J, with 16 bases between. The germline gives CDR1 MGHRA, CDR2 YSYEKL. The CDR3 is CASSPERGGSQETQYF. DNA of the CDR3: TGCGCCAGCAGCCCTGAGAGAGGAGGGTCCCAAGAGACCCAGTACTTC.